The clone carrying this T cell receptor (beta chain) was seen more than once but under ten times. Its specificity is not known. V gave up 4 bases and J gave up 4 bases, with 9 bases separating them. The CDR3 runs to 12 residues. The germline CDR1 and CDR2 sequences are SQVTM and ANQGSEA. The record originates from a study of cytomegalovirus exposure and HLA in healthy donors. With 60 Vbeta and 13 Jbeta primers, the PCR was carried out. Assay: immunoSEQ multiplex PCR; the TCRdb copy retains only in-frame clones and omits some. The sample consists of about 180,000 clones, roughly 84% of them appearing once. Findings and limits, study-wide: Earlier analysis looked at TCR beta V segments, and most were productive about 87% or about 30% of the time.

The receptor's source is a boy between 2 and 10 years old in good health and CMV-seronegative. This chain links TRBV29-1 with TRBJ2-3; D unresolved. Sequences were obtained from PBMCs. The CDR3 sequence: CSVGGFSDTQYF. The CDR3 DNA sequence: TGCAGCGTTGGAGGCTTCTCAGATACGCAGTATTTT.